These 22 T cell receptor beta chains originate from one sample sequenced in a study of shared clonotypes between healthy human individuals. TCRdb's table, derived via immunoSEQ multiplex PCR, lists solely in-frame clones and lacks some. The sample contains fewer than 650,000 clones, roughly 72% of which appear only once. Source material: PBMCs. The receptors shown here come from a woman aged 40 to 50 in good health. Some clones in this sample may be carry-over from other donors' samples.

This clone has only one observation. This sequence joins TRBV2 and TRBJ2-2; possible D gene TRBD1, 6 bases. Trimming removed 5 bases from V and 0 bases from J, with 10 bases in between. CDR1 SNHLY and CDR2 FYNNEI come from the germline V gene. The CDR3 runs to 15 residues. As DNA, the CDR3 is TGTGCCAGCAGTCCAGACAGGACGAACACCGGGGAGCTGTTTTTT. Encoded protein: CASSPDRTNTGELFF.

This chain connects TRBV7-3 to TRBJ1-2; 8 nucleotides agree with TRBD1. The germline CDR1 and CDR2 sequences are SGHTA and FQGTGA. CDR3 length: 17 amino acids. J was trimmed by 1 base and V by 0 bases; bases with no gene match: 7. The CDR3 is CASSLTGQVPFNYGYTF. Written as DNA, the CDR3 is TGTGCCAGCAGCTTAACGGGACAGGTGCCCTTTAACTATGGCTACACCTTC. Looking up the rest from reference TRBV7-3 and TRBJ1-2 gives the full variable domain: GAGVSQTPSNKVTEKGKYVELRCDPISGHTALYWYRQSLGQGPEFLIYFQGTGAADDSGLPNDRFFAVRPEGSVSTLKIQRTERGDSAVYLCASSLTGQVPFNYGYTFGSGTRLTVV.

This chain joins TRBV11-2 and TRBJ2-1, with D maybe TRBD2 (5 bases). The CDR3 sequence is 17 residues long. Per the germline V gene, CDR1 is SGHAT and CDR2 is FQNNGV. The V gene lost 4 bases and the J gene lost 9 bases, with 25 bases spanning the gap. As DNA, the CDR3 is TGTGCCAGCAGCTCCCTGACTGGCGGGCCTCGCTACGTTGAGCAGTTCTTC. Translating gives CASSSLTGGPRYVEQFF.

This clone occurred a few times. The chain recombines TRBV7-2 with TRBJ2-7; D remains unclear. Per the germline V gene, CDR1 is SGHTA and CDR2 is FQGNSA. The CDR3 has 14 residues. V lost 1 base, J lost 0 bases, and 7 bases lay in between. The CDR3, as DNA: TGTGCCAGCAGCTTAGGAAGTGTCTCCTACGAGCAGTACTTC. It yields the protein CASSLGSVSYEQYF. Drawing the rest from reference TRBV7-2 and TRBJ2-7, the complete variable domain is GAGVSQSPSNKVTEKGKDVELRCDPISGHTALYWYRQSLGQGLEFLIYFQGNSAPDKSGLPSDRFSAERTGGSVSTLTIQRTQQEDSAVYLCASSLGSVSYEQYFGPGTRLTVT.

The CDR3: CASRDRRVYSNQPQHF. CDR3 coding DNA: TGTGCCAGTCGGGACAGGAGAGTTTATAGCAATCAGCCCCAGCATTTT. This chain uses TRBV14 with TRBJ1-5; 8 positions match TRBD1. V dropped 9 bases and J dropped 0; count of bases not matched to a gene: 10. The CDR3 consists of 16 residues. CDR1 and CDR2 from the germline V gene are SGHDN and FVKESK.

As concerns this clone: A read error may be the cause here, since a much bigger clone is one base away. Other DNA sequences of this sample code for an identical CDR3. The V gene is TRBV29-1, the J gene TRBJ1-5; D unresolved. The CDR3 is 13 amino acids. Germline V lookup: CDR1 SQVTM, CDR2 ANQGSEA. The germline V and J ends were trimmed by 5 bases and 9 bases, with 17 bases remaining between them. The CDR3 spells CSVLLSDGRPQHF. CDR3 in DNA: TGCAGCGTTCTGTTATCAGACGGACGGCCCCAGCATTTT.

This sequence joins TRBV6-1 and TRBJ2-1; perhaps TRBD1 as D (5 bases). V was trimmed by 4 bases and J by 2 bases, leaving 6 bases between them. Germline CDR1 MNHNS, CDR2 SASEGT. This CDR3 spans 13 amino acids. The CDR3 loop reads CASSGGTYNEQFF. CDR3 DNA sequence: TGTGCCAGCAGTGGGGGCACCTACAATGAGCAGTTCTTC.

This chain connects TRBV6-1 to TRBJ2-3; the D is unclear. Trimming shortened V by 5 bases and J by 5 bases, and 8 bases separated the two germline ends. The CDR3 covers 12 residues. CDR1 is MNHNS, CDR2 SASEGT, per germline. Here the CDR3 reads CASSPSRDTQYF. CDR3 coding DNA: TGTGCCAGCAGTCCTTCAAGAGATACGCAGTATTTT.

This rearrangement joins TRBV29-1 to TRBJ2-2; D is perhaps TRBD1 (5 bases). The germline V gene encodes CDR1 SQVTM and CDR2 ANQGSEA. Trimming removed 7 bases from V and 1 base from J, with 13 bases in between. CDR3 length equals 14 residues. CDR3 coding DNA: TGCAGCGCTTTCGACAGTAAGAACACCGGGGAGCTGTTTTTT. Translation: CSAFDSKNTGELFF.

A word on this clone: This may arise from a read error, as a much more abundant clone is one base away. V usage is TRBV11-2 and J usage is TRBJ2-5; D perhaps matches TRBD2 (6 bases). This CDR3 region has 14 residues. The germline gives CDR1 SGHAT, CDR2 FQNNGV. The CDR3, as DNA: TGTGCCAGCAGCTTAGAGCGGGGCCAAGAGGCCCAGTACTTC. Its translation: CASSLERGQEAQYF. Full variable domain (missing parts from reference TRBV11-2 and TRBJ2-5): EAGVAQSPRYKIIEKRQSVAFWCNPISGHATLYWYQQILGQGPKLLIQFQNNGVVDDSQLPKDRFSAERLKGVDSTLKIQPAKLEDSAVYLCASSLERGQEAQYFGPGTRLLVL.

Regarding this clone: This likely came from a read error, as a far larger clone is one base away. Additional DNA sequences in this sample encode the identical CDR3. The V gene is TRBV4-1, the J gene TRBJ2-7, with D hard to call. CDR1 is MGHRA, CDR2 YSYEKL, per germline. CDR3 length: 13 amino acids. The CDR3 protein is CASSQVGGYEQYF. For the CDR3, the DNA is TGCGCCAGCAGTCAAGTAGGTGGCTACGAGCAGTACTTC.

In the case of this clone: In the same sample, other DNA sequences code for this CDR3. CDR3 DNA: TGTGCCAGCAGTCCGGCCGGGAGTTCCTACAATGAGCAGTTCTTC. Its translation is CASSPAGSSYNEQFF. The gene calls are TRBV28 and TRBJ2-1; tentative D call: TRBD2 (6 bases). This CDR3 has 15 residues. CDR1 and CDR2 from the germline V gene are MDHEN and SYDVKM. Trimming left V 5 bases short and J 1 base short, with 12 bases between.

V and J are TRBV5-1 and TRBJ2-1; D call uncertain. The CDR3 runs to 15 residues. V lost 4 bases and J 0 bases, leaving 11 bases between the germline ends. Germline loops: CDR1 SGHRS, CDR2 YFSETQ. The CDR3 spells CASSTGTSSYNEQFF. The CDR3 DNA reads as TGCGCCAGCAGCACCGGAACCAGCTCCTACAATGAGCAGTTCTTC.

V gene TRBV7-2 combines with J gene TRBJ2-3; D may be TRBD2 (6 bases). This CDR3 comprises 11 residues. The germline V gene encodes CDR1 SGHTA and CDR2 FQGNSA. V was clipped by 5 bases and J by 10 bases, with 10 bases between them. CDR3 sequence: CASSGRSAQYF. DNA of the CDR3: TGTGCCAGCAGCGGGAGGAGCGCGCAGTATTTT.

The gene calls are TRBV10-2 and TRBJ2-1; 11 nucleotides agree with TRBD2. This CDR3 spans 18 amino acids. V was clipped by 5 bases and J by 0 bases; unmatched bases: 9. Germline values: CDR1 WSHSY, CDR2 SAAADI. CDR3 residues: CASSWGLAERSSYNEQFF. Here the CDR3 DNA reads TGCGCCAGCAGTTGGGGACTAGCGGAACGGAGCTCCTACAATGAGCAGTTCTTC.

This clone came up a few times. DNA of the CDR3: TGTGCCAGCAAACCGGGTAGCGGGAGTTCCGATGAGCAGTTCTTC. Protein product: CASKPGSGSSDEQFF. J is TRBJ2-1 and V is TRBV7-3; 9 bases are a match to TRBD2. The CDR3 is made up of 15 amino acids. Germline CDR1 is SGHTA and CDR2 is FQGTGA. The V and J ends lost 7 bases and 8 bases, in that order; junction bases with no gene match: 12.

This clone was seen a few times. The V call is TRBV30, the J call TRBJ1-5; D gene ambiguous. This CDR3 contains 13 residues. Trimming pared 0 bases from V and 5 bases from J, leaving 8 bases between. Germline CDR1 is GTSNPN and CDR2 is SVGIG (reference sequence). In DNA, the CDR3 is TGTGCCTGGAGTGTAACCCGAGATCAGCCCCAGCATTTT. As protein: CAWSVTRDQPQHF.

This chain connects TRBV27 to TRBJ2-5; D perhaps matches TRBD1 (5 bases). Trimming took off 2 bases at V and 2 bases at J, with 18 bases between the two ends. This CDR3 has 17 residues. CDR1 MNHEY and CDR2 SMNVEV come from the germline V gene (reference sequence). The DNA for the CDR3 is TGTGCCAGCAGTTTAAACAAAGGGGCAGGCCCGCAAGAGACCCAGTACTTC. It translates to CASSLNKGAGPQETQYF.

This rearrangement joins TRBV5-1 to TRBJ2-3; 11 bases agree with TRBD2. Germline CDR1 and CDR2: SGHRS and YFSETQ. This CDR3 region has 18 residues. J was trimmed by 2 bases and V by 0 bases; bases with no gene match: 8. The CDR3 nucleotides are TGCGCCAGCAGCTTGGTGGGACTAGCGGTTGGGGCCACAGATACGCAGTATTTT. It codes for CASSLVGLAVGATDTQYF.

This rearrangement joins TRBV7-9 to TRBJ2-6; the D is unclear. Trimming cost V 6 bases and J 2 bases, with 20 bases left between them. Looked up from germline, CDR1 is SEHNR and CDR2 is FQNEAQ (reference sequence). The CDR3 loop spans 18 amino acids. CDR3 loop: CASRPRANRQAGANVLTF. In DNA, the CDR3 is TGTGCCAGCAGGCCCCGGGCGAATCGCCAGGCTGGGGCCAACGTCCTGACTTTC.

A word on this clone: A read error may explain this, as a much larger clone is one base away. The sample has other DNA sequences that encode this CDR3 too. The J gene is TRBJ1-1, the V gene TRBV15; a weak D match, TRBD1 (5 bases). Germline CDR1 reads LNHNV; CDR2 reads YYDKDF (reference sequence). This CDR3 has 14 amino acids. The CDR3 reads CATSRDRVNTEAFF. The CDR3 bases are TGTGCCACCAGCAGAGACAGGGTTAACACTGAAGCCTTCTTT.

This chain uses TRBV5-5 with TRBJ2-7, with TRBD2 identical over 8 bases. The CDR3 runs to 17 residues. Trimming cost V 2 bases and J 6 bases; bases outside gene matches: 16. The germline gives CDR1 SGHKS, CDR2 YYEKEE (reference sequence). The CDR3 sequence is CASSFRQDRELAAEQYF. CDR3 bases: TGTGCCAGCAGCTTCAGACAGGACCGGGAACTAGCGGCCGAGCAGTACTTC.